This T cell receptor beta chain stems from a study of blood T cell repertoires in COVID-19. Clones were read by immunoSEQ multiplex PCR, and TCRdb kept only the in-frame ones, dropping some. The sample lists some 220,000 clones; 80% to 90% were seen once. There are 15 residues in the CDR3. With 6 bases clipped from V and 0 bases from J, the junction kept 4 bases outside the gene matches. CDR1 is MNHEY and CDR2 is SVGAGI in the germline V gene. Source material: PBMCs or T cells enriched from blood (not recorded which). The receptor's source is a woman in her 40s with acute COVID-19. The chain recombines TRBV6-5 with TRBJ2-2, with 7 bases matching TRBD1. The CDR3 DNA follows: TGTGCCAGCAGCAGAGGGGGCGCGAACACCGGGGAGCTGTTTTTT. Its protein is CASSRGGANTGELFF.